Listed below are T cell receptor beta chains from one sample, sequenced in a study of monozygotic twins with inflammatory bowel disease. TCRdb reprocessed the 5' RACE reads and reports one entry per CDR3 protein, with no DNA. The record lists approximately 380,000 distinct CDR3 sequences, of which the ten most abundant hold 2.5% to 3%. The specimen sequenced was blood. All receptors come from a human donor with ulcerative colitis or Crohn's disease, or a healthy co-twin of an affected twin (not recorded which). Each CDR3 is given with its conserved first and last residue. Each record gives: V gene, J gene, CDR3 protein.

v_call: TRBV20-1; j_call: TRBJ2-7; cdr3_aa: CSASGTPSYEQYF
v_call: TRBV29-1; j_call: TRBJ2-7; cdr3_aa: CSVEVIGGPYEQYF
v_call: TRBV20-1; j_call: TRBJ2-1; cdr3_aa: CSAKAGASYNEQFF
v_call: TRBV24-1; j_call: TRBJ1-2; cdr3_aa: CATGGTYGYTF
v_call: TRBV18; j_call: TRBJ1-4; cdr3_aa: CASSPPRQGNEKLFF
v_call: TRBV20-1; j_call: TRBJ2-3; cdr3_aa: CSANEGSGDTQYF
v_call: TRBV7-2; j_call: TRBJ2-2; cdr3_aa: CASSLSGAPKAGELFF
v_call: TRBV20-1; j_call: TRBJ2-7; cdr3_aa: CSAEGIPTQYEQYF
v_call: TRBV28; j_call: TRBJ2-5; cdr3_aa: CASSGGTGGFGETQYF
v_call: TRBV29-1; j_call: TRBJ1-1; cdr3_aa: CSANRRAEAFF
v_call: TRBV7-2; j_call: TRBJ2-7; cdr3_aa: CASSPDRVPSYEQYF
v_call: TRBV11-1; j_call: TRBJ2-1; cdr3_aa: CASSFPQQDIGYNEQFF
v_call: TRBV19; j_call: TRBJ2-2; cdr3_aa: CASTMTGGPGELFF
v_call: TRBV28; j_call: TRBJ1-2; cdr3_aa: CASSLRTAYGYTF
v_call: TRBV12-3/TRBV12-4; j_call: TRBJ2-5; cdr3_aa: CASSLFSEETQYF
v_call: TRBV3-1; j_call: TRBJ2-3; cdr3_aa: CASTPRTNTDTQYF
v_call: TRBV14; j_call: TRBJ2-1; cdr3_aa: CASSQMDRAYYNEQFF
v_call: TRBV15; j_call: TRBJ2-7; cdr3_aa: CATSGLRTSGDSYEQYF
v_call: TRBV19; j_call: TRBJ2-2; cdr3_aa: CASSRAGSNTGELFF
v_call: TRBV5-1; j_call: TRBJ2-7; cdr3_aa: CASSLAVADTGEQYF
v_call: TRBV7-9; j_call: TRBJ2-5; cdr3_aa: CASSLGGGGLQETQYF
v_call: TRBV12-3/TRBV12-4; j_call: TRBJ1-5; cdr3_aa: CASSDQGDSNQPQHF
v_call: TRBV20-1; j_call: TRBJ1-4; cdr3_aa: CSAKPDGGFNGKLFF
v_call: TRBV5-6; j_call: TRBJ2-7; cdr3_aa: CASSSQGFYEQYF
v_call: TRBV6-1; j_call: TRBJ1-1; cdr3_aa: CASSGTLGTGSTEAFF
v_call: TRBV4-2; j_call: TRBJ1-6; cdr3_aa: CASSQDWATRTGGFNSPLHF
v_call: TRBV15; j_call: TRBJ2-2; cdr3_aa: CATSRSGGGWANTGDLFF
v_call: TRBV5-1; j_call: TRBJ2-7; cdr3_aa: CASSSGLAGGGNAFDEQYF
v_call: TRBV7-2; j_call: TRBJ2-7; cdr3_aa: CASSLGQGAQYEQYF
v_call: TRBV3-1; j_call: TRBJ2-5; cdr3_aa: CASSLVSGQDQETQYF
v_call: TRBV18; j_call: TRBJ2-7; cdr3_aa: CASSQEGTGSEQYF
v_call: TRBV5-1; j_call: TRBJ1-1; cdr3_aa: CASSIGQGEFDTEAFF
v_call: TRBV7-2; j_call: TRBJ1-4; cdr3_aa: CASSSGTGVFNEKLFF
v_call: TRBV4-2; j_call: TRBJ1-4; cdr3_aa: CASSQDSDRLSFATNEKLFF
v_call: TRBV6-2/TRBV6-3; j_call: TRBJ2-7; cdr3_aa: CASRKVMTGLEQYF
v_call: TRBV20-1; j_call: TRBJ1-5; cdr3_aa: CSATQGQPSNQPQHF
v_call: TRBV12-3/TRBV12-4; j_call: TRBJ2-5; cdr3_aa: CASSPWGEETQYF
v_call: TRBV9; j_call: TRBJ2-2; cdr3_aa: CASSYGLANTGELFF
v_call: TRBV11-2; j_call: TRBJ2-3; cdr3_aa: CASSLLGLSTDTQYF
v_call: TRBV7-9; j_call: TRBJ2-7; cdr3_aa: CASSLVDGNYEQYF
v_call: TRBV6-2/TRBV6-3; j_call: TRBJ2-1; cdr3_aa: CASSSAGTPYNEQFF
v_call: TRBV29-1; j_call: TRBJ1-2; cdr3_aa: CSVGPDRASYGYTF
v_call: TRBV12-3/TRBV12-4; j_call: TRBJ2-2; cdr3_aa: CASSLTGLGELFF
v_call: TRBV13; j_call: TRBJ2-5; cdr3_aa: CASSQSGTGEETQYF
v_call: TRBV7-2; j_call: TRBJ1-1; cdr3_aa: CASSPGGYEAFF
v_call: TRBV5-4; j_call: TRBJ2-7; cdr3_aa: CASSDTGGYEQYF